Below, 12 T cell receptor beta chains from the same sample are listed, as sequenced in a study of cytomegalovirus exposure and HLA in healthy donors. It was with 60 Vbeta and 13 Jbeta primers that the PCR ran. Some clones are missing from TCRdb's copy, which holds only in-frame ones; the method was immunoSEQ multiplex PCR. The table lists around 130,000 clones, 78% of them singletons. Sequences were obtained from PBMCs. These receptors were collected from a woman between 40 and 50 years old in good health and CMV-seronegative.

The V gene is TRBV5-8, the J gene TRBJ1-5; the match to TRBD1 covers 8 bases. There are 13 residues in the CDR3. CDR1 is SGHTS, CDR2 YDEGEE, per germline. The junction had 8 bases not matched to a gene; V was cut back by 9 bases and J by 6 bases. In DNA form, the CDR3 reads TGTGCCATGACAGGGGATATGGTTCAGCCCCAGCATTTT. Translation gives CAMTGDMVQPQHF. Combining the CDR3 with reference TRBV5-8 and TRBJ1-5 gives the whole variable domain EAGVTQSPTHLIKTRGQQATLRCSPISGHTSVYWYQQALGLGLQFLLWYDEGEERNRGNFPPRFSGRQFPNYSSELNVNALELEDSALYLCAMTGDMVQPQHFGDGTRLSIL.

The rearrangement uses TRBV6-5 and TRBJ1-3; TRBD1 aligns across 8 bases. The CDR3 totals 14 residues. After removal of 6 bases from V and 2 bases from J, the junction contained 3 bases not matched to a gene. CDR1 is MNHEY, CDR2 SVGAGI, per germline. In DNA, the CDR3 is TGTGCCAGCAGCGCAGGGGGCACTGGAAACACCATATATTTT. As protein: CASSAGGTGNTIYF.

This chain links TRBV27 with TRBJ2-3; 7 bases fit TRBD2. The CDR3 extends over 14 amino acids. Germline V lookup: CDR1 MNHEY, CDR2 SMNVEV (reference sequence). Trimming at V came to 4 bases and at J to 5 bases, leaving 6 bases not matched to a gene. As DNA, the CDR3 is TGTGCCAGCAGTTACCGACTAGCCGGAGATACGCAGTATTTT. Translating gives CASSYRLAGDTQYF.

The chain combines TRBV29-1 with TRBJ2-1; D possibly corresponds to TRBD1 (6 bases). The germline V gene encodes CDR1 SQVTM and CDR2 ANQGSEA. The CDR3 runs to 12 residues. Trimming removed 3 bases from V and 10 bases from J, with 13 bases in between. The CDR3 nucleotides are TGCAGCGTTGACAGCTTTACAGGGGAGCAGTTCTTC. This gives the protein CSVDSFTGEQFF.

The J gene is TRBJ1-5, the V gene TRBV5-1; the D gene is possibly TRBD1 (6 bases). The CDR3 is 14 amino acids. Trimming cost V 5 bases and J 5 bases, with 14 bases left between them. CDR1 and CDR2 from the germline V gene are SGHRS and YFSETQ. This CDR3 is CASSSRGGDQPQHF. Here the CDR3 DNA reads TGCGCCAGCAGTTCCCGAGGGGGTGATCAGCCCCAGCATTTT.

CDR3 sequence (DNA): TGCGCCAGCAGCTTGGGACAGGGGAGAAGCTACACCTTC. Its protein is CASSLGQGRSYTF. The chain links TRBV5-1 to TRBJ1-2; 8 bases map to TRBD1. Germline V CDR1 and CDR2: SGHRS, YFSETQ. The J segment lost 9 bases and the V segment lost 0 bases, leaving 4 bases of the junction unmatched. The CDR3 covers 13 residues.

This chain links TRBV14 with TRBJ1-1; TRBD1 matches 8 bases. The CDR3 has 17 residues. The germline V gene encodes CDR1 SGHDN and CDR2 FVKESK. V shed 5 bases, J shed 0 bases, and the junction held 11 bases outside the gene matches. The DNA for the CDR3 is TGTGCCAGCAGCAAACACCCGGGACAGGACCTGAACACTGAAGCTTTCTTT. This translates into CASSKHPGQDLNTEAFF.

This sequence joins TRBV7-9 and TRBJ1-1; TRBD1 aligns across 9 bases. The CDR3 loop spans 17 amino acids. Per germline, CDR1 SEHNR and CDR2 FQNEAQ (reference sequence). Trimming at V came to 5 bases and at J to 3 bases, leaving 13 bases not matched to a gene. DNA of the CDR3: TGTGCCAGCAGCACGCCGGGACAGGGTAGGGGCGACACTGAAGCTTTCTTT. Translated, it gives CASSTPGQGRGDTEAFF.

This chain links TRBV5-4 with TRBJ1-2; a possible D gene is TRBD1 (6 bases). Germline V lookup: CDR1 SGHNT, CDR2 YYREEE (reference sequence). CDR3 length equals 13 residues. Trimming removed 4 bases at V and 4 bases at J, with 11 bases between. CDR3 bases: TGTGCCAGCAGCCGGGAAGGGGGCTATGGCTACACCTTC. Protein sequence: CASSREGGYGYTF.

This clone was seen only a few times. The V call is TRBV5-1, the J call TRBJ1-1, with a possible D match to TRBD1 (6 bases). The CDR3 covers 16 residues. The germline CDR1 and CDR2 sequences are SGHRS and YFSETQ. V lost 5 bases to trimming and J lost 1 base, with 18 bases between them. The CDR3 region has the DNA TGCGCCAGCAGTTACATAGCCGGGACACAGAACACTGAAGCTTTCTTT. Protein product: CASSYIAGTQNTEAFF.

The chain recombines TRBV4-1 with TRBJ1-1; 7 bases map to TRBD1. The CDR3 has 15 residues. After removal of 0 bases from V and 5 bases from J, the junction contained 6 bases not matched to a gene. Per germline, CDR1 MGHRA and CDR2 YSYEKL. This CDR3 is CASSQDIGGRTEAFF. CDR3 DNA: TGCGCCAGCAGCCAAGATATAGGGGGCCGGACTGAAGCTTTCTTT.

A single count supports this clone. The chain carries TRBV28 and TRBJ2-1; TRBD1 matches 9 bases. The ends lost 6 bases at V and 6 bases at J; junction bases unmatched: 9. The CDR3 has 15 residues. The germline V gene has CDR1 MDHEN and CDR2 SYDVKM. For the CDR3, the DNA is TGTGCCAGCAGCCAGACAGGGGGGTCCGGCAATGAGCAGTTCTTC. Amino acid sequence: CASSQTGGSGNEQFF.